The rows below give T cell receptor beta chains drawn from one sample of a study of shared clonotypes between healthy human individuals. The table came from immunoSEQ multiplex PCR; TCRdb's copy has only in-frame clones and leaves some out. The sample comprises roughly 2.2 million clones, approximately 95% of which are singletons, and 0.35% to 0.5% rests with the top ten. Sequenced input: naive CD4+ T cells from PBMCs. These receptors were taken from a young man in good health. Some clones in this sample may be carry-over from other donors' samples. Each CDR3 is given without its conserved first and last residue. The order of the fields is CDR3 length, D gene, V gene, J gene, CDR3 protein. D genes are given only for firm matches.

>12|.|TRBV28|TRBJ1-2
ASSFALGRGGYT
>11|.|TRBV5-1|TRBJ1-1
ASRLMENTEAF
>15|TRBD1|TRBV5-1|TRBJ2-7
ASSLGGGQGLAYEQY
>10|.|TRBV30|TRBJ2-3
AWSEVKDTQY
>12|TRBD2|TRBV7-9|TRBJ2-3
ASSFGGGPDTQY
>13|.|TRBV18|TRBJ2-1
ASSTTQGSYNEQF
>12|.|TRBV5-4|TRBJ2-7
ASSSTGQTYEQY
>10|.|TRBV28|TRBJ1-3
ASSSRGNTIY
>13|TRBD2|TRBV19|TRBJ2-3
ASSMGLAGADTQY
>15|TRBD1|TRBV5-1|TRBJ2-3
ASSRRLRQGAADTQY
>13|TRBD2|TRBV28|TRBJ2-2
ASSLSGRWFGELF
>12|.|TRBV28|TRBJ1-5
ATRGGAVGQPQH
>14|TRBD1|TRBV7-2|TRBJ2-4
ASSLGTGPFRRIQY
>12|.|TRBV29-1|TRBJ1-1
SVEIYVGAGEAF
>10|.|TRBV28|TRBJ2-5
ASRDQIETQY
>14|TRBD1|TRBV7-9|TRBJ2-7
ASSLARTGRPYEQY
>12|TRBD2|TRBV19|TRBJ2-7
ASSMSSGRHEQY
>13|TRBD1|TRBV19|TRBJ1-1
ASRTGRRMNTEAF
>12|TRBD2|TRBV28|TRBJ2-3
ASSSGGRTDTQY
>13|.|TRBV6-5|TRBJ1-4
ASSYSSQPNEKLF
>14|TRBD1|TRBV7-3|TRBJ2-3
ASSSQGARGTDTQY
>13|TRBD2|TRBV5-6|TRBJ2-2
ASSWGLAGAGELF
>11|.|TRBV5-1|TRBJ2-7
ASSYREVGQQY
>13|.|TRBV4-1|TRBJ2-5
ASSQVRDSQETQY
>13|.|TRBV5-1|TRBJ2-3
ASSLSAGTTDTQY
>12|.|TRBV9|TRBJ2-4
ASSARSPPNIQY
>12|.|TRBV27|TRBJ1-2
ASSFVGRKAGYT
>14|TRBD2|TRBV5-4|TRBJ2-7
ASSLGLAGGSHEQY